A selection of T cell receptor beta chains follows, all from one sample in a study of blood T cell repertoires in COVID-19. Here immunoSEQ multiplex PCR was the method, and the copy in TCRdb shows in-frame clones only, minus some. Of about 110,000 clones in the sample, roughly four fifths were seen once. Sequencing used peripheral blood. Source of these receptors: a man between 65 and 85 years old with active or convalescent COVID-19. The CDR3 runs from the conserved cysteine through the conserved F or W. D genes are given only for firm matches. For some rows the clone size is stated as once, few or many, or as a class when expanded; others skip it.

abundance: NA
j_gene: TRBJ1-2
d_gene: NA
len: 14
v_gene: TRBV5-1
CDR3aa: CASSFRASNYGYTF
CDR3nt: TGCGCCAGCAGCTTCAGGGCCTCTAACTATGGCTACACCTTC

abundance: NA
j_gene: TRBJ2-1
d_gene: TRBD2
len: 15
v_gene: TRBV29-1
CDR3aa: CSAWTSGVSYNEQFF
CDR3nt: TGCAGCGCTTGGACTAGCGGGGTTTCCTACAATGAGCAGTTCTTC

abundance: NA
j_gene: TRBJ2-1
d_gene: NA
len: 13
v_gene: TRBV19
CDR3aa: CASSIVYYNEQFF
CDR3nt: TGTGCCAGTAGTATAGTCTACTACAATGAGCAGTTCTTC

abundance: once
j_gene: TRBJ1-2
d_gene: NA
len: 17
v_gene: TRBV28
CDR3aa: CASSLRVGRGANYGYTF
CDR3nt: TGTGCCAGCAGTTTACGAGTGGGGCGGGGGGCTAACTATGGCTACACCTTC

abundance: NA
j_gene: TRBJ2-1
d_gene: NA
len: 12
v_gene: TRBV11-2
CDR3aa: CASSLANNEQFF
CDR3nt: TGTGCCAGCAGCTTAGCAAACAATGAGCAGTTCTTC

abundance: once
j_gene: TRBJ2-6
d_gene: NA
len: 15
v_gene: TRBV5-1
CDR3aa: CASSLVTTGANVLTF
CDR3nt: TGCGCCAGCAGCTTGGTCACGACAGGGGCCAACGTCCTGACTTTC

abundance: NA
j_gene: TRBJ1-4
d_gene: NA
len: 15
v_gene: TRBV19
CDR3aa: CASSAQTTTNEKLFF
CDR3nt: TGTGCCAGTAGTGCACAGACCACAACTAATGAAAAACTGTTTTTT

abundance: NA
j_gene: TRBJ2-7
d_gene: TRBD2
len: 17
v_gene: TRBV5-5
CDR3aa: CASSLSLWTSGTYEQYF
CDR3nt: TGTGCCAGCAGCTTGTCTCTATGGACTAGCGGTACTTACGAGCAGTACTTC

abundance: NA
j_gene: TRBJ1-4
d_gene: NA
len: 15
v_gene: TRBV19
CDR3aa: CASSIRRGLGEKLFF
CDR3nt: TGTGCCAGTAGTATCAGAAGGGGCCTCGGTGAAAAACTGTTTTTT

abundance: NA
j_gene: TRBJ1-2
d_gene: NA
len: 13
v_gene: TRBV3-1/TRBV3-2
CDR3aa: CASSPTDFYGYTF
CDR3nt: TGTGCCAGCAGCCCGACAGACTTCTATGGCTACACCTTC

abundance: NA
j_gene: TRBJ2-7
d_gene: NA
len: 14
v_gene: TRBV3-1/TRBV3-2
CDR3aa: CASSQAGSSYEQYF
CDR3nt: TGTGCCAGCAGCCAAGCAGGCAGCTCCTACGAGCAGTACTTC

abundance: NA
j_gene: TRBJ1-3
d_gene: TRBD1
len: 16
v_gene: TRBV15
CDR3aa: CATSSTYEGQGDTIYF
CDR3nt: TGTGCCACCAGCAGCACCTACGAAGGACAGGGAGACACCATATATTTT

abundance: NA
j_gene: TRBJ1-5
d_gene: TRBD1
len: 15
v_gene: TRBV2
CDR3aa: CASTRTGNSNQPQHF
CDR3nt: TGTGCCAGCACCAGGACAGGCAATAGCAATCAGCCCCAGCATTTT

abundance: NA
j_gene: TRBJ2-7
d_gene: TRBD1
len: 14
v_gene: TRBV3-1/TRBV3-2
CDR3aa: CASSLTGGSYEQYF
CDR3nt: TGTGCCAGCAGCCTGACAGGGGGATCCTACGAGCAGTACTTC

abundance: NA
j_gene: TRBJ2-7
d_gene: TRBD2
len: 14
v_gene: TRBV5-4
CDR3aa: CASSPGTSDYEQYF
CDR3nt: TGTGCCAGCAGCCCCGGGACTAGCGACTACGAGCAGTACTTC

abundance: NA
j_gene: TRBJ2-5
d_gene: NA
len: 12
v_gene: TRBV20-1
CDR3aa: CSASVREETQYF
CDR3nt: TGCAGTGCTAGTGTGCGGGAAGAGACCCAGTACTTC

abundance: NA
j_gene: TRBJ2-5
d_gene: NA
len: 13
v_gene: TRBV5-1
CDR3aa: CASSLGGSETQYF
CDR3nt: TGCGCCAGCAGCTTGGGAGGGTCGGAGACCCAGTACTTC

abundance: NA
j_gene: TRBJ2-1
d_gene: TRBD2
len: 14
v_gene: TRBV5-4
CDR3aa: CASSLGLAGNEQFF
CDR3nt: TGTGCCAGCAGCCTTGGACTAGCGGGCAATGAGCAGTTCTTC

abundance: NA
j_gene: TRBJ1-5
d_gene: NA
len: 14
v_gene: TRBV2
CDR3aa: CASSGMTKNQPQHF
CDR3nt: TGTGCCAGCAGCGGGATGACTAAGAATCAGCCCCAGCATTTT

abundance: NA
j_gene: TRBJ2-7
d_gene: TRBD1
len: 14
v_gene: TRBV18
CDR3aa: CASSPRQGPYEQYF
CDR3nt: TGTGCCAGCTCACCCCGACAGGGTCCGTACGAGCAGTACTTC

abundance: NA
j_gene: TRBJ2-1
d_gene: NA
len: 13
v_gene: TRBV27
CDR3aa: CASSPVVGVTQFF
CDR3nt: TGTGCCAGCAGTCCCGTTGTGGGAGTTACGCAGTTCTTC

abundance: NA
j_gene: TRBJ1-1
d_gene: NA
len: 11
v_gene: TRBV5-8
CDR3aa: CATGDPTEAFF
CDR3nt: TGTGCCACCGGGGATCCCACTGAAGCTTTCTTT

abundance: NA
j_gene: TRBJ1-2
d_gene: NA
len: 13
v_gene: TRBV28
CDR3aa: CASSLDTRYGYTF
CDR3nt: TGTGCCAGCAGTTTAGACACCCGATATGGCTACACCTTC

abundance: NA
j_gene: TRBJ2-7
d_gene: NA
len: 13
v_gene: TRBV19
CDR3aa: CASSILSSYEQYF
CDR3nt: TGTGCCAGTAGTATACTGAGCTCCTACGAGCAGTACTTC

abundance: NA
j_gene: TRBJ1-5
d_gene: TRBD1
len: 14
v_gene: TRBV18
CDR3aa: CASSQGTGNQPQHF
CDR3nt: TGTGCCAGCTCACAGGGGACAGGGAATCAGCCCCAGCATTTT

abundance: NA
j_gene: TRBJ2-7
d_gene: TRBD2
len: 15
v_gene: TRBV5-1
CDR3aa: CASAGGEPLSYEQYF
CDR3nt: TGCGCCAGTGCGGGAGGAGAGCCTTTATCCTACGAGCAGTACTTC

abundance: NA
j_gene: TRBJ2-5
d_gene: TRBD2
len: 17
v_gene: TRBV5-1
CDR3aa: CASSAPTSGGYQETQYF
CDR3nt: TGCGCCAGCAGCGCGCCAACTAGCGGGGGGTACCAAGAGACCCAGTACTTC

abundance: NA
j_gene: TRBJ2-7
d_gene: NA
len: 14
v_gene: TRBV5-1
CDR3aa: CASSPAGNTYEQYF
CDR3nt: TGCGCCAGCAGCCCCGCAGGGAATACCTACGAGCAGTACTTC

abundance: NA
j_gene: TRBJ2-7
d_gene: TRBD2
len: 16
v_gene: TRBV5-6
CDR3aa: CASSSQTSGGVYEQYF
CDR3nt: TGTGCCAGCAGCTCCCAGACTAGCGGGGGTGTCTACGAGCAGTACTTC

abundance: NA
j_gene: TRBJ2-5
d_gene: NA
len: 14
v_gene: TRBV11-2
CDR3aa: CASSFYGSQETQYF
CDR3nt: TGTGCCAGCAGCTTCTACGGGAGCCAAGAGACCCAGTACTTC

abundance: NA
j_gene: TRBJ1-3
d_gene: TRBD1
len: 15
v_gene: TRBV5-4
CDR3aa: CASSPDRTSGNTIYF
CDR3nt: TGTGCCAGCAGCCCGGACAGGACCTCTGGAAACACCATATATTTT

abundance: NA
j_gene: TRBJ1-2
d_gene: NA
len: 14
v_gene: TRBV2
CDR3aa: CASSDMAEFYGYTF
CDR3nt: TGTGCCAGCAGTGATATGGCAGAATTCTATGGCTACACCTTC

abundance: NA
j_gene: TRBJ2-2
d_gene: NA
len: 12
v_gene: TRBV6-5
CDR3aa: CASHRVNGELFF
CDR3nt: TGTGCCAGCCACAGGGTGAACGGGGAGCTGTTTTTT

abundance: few
j_gene: TRBJ2-7
d_gene: NA
len: 13
v_gene: TRBV7-8
CDR3aa: CASSLRLDYEQYF
CDR3nt: TGTGCCAGCAGCTTAAGGCTAGACTACGAGCAGTACTTC

abundance: NA
j_gene: TRBJ2-7
d_gene: TRBD2
len: 14
v_gene: TRBV29-1
CDR3aa: CSVFPGTRAGEQYF
CDR3nt: TGCAGCGTTTTCCCCGGGACTAGAGCGGGAGAGCAGTACTTC

abundance: NA
j_gene: TRBJ2-7
d_gene: TRBD2
len: 14
v_gene: TRBV28
CDR3aa: CASSLASGPYAQYF
CDR3nt: TGTGCCAGCAGTTTAGCTAGCGGGCCCTACGCGCAGTACTTC

abundance: NA
j_gene: TRBJ2-3
d_gene: NA
len: 13
v_gene: TRBV29-1
CDR3aa: CSVELAGTDTQYF
CDR3nt: TGCAGCGTTGAACTAGCCGGCACAGATACGCAGTATTTT

abundance: NA
j_gene: TRBJ2-6
d_gene: TRBD2
len: 18
v_gene: TRBV30
CDR3aa: CAWSVLAGVTGGANVLTF
CDR3nt: TGTGCCTGGAGTGTACTAGCGGGGGTCACAGGTGGGGCCAACGTCCTGACTTTC

abundance: NA
j_gene: TRBJ2-3
d_gene: TRBD1
len: 14
v_gene: TRBV10-3
CDR3aa: CAISERTGRDTQYF
CDR3nt: TGTGCCATCAGTGAGCGGACAGGAAGGGATACGCAGTATTTT

abundance: NA
j_gene: TRBJ1-2
d_gene: NA
len: 14
v_gene: TRBV11-2
CDR3aa: CASSLDRSNYGYTF
CDR3nt: TGTGCCAGCAGCTTAGACCGGAGCAACTATGGCTACACCTTC

abundance: NA
j_gene: TRBJ1-4
d_gene: NA
len: 14
v_gene: TRBV6-5
CDR3aa: CASQTDSGDEKLFF
CDR3nt: TGTGCCTCCCAGACGGACAGTGGGGATGAAAAACTGTTTTTT

abundance: many
j_gene: TRBJ1-2
d_gene: TRBD1
len: 15
v_gene: TRBV5-1
CDR3aa: CASSSAGTAAYGYTF
CDR3nt: TGCGCCAGCAGCTCCGCCGGGACAGCGGCCTATGGCTACACCTTC

abundance: NA
j_gene: TRBJ2-3
d_gene: TRBD2
len: 16
v_gene: TRBV4-2
CDR3aa: CASSQGTSGRTDTQYF
CDR3nt: TGTGCCAGCAGCCAAGGGACTAGCGGGAGGACAGATACGCAGTATTTT

abundance: NA
j_gene: TRBJ2-5
d_gene: TRBD1
len: 15
v_gene: TRBV2
CDR3aa: CASSELGQGQETQYF
CDR3nt: TGTGCCAGCAGTGAACTCGGACAGGGGCAAGAGACCCAGTACTTC

abundance: NA
j_gene: TRBJ1-2
d_gene: TRBD1
len: 16
v_gene: TRBV7-6
CDR3aa: CASSLASDRALDGYTF
CDR3nt: TGTGCCAGCAGCTTAGCCTCAGACAGGGCCCTTGATGGCTACACCTTC

abundance: NA
j_gene: TRBJ2-3
d_gene: TRBD2
len: 14
v_gene: TRBV11-2
CDR3aa: CASSPSGGTDTQYF
CDR3nt: TGTGCCAGCAGCCCAAGCGGGGGAACAGATACGCAGTATTTT

abundance: NA
j_gene: TRBJ2-3
d_gene: TRBD1
len: 15
v_gene: TRBV20-1
CDR3aa: CSASYWGQGAGTQYF
CDR3nt: TGCAGTGCTAGTTATTGGGGACAGGGGGCGGGTACGCAGTATTTT

abundance: few
j_gene: TRBJ2-3
d_gene: NA
len: 13
v_gene: TRBV27
CDR3aa: CASSWTVSDTQYF
CDR3nt: TGTGCCAGCAGCTGGACTGTCTCGGATACGCAGTATTTT

abundance: once
j_gene: TRBJ2-7
d_gene: TRBD2
len: 17
v_gene: TRBV11-3
CDR3aa: CASSLDSRTSGGQEQYF
CDR3nt: TGTGCCAGCAGCTTAGATTCCCGGACTAGCGGGGGCCAGGAGCAGTACTTC

abundance: NA
j_gene: TRBJ2-5
d_gene: TRBD2
len: 15
v_gene: TRBV24-1
CDR3aa: CATSAGRELGETQYF
CDR3nt: TGTGCCACCAGTGCCGGGCGGGAGCTTGGGGAGACCCAGTACTTC

abundance: NA
j_gene: TRBJ2-3
d_gene: NA
len: 14
v_gene: TRBV28
CDR3aa: CASSPQGGADTQYF
CDR3nt: TGTGCCAGCAGCCCCCAAGGGGGGGCAGATACGCAGTATTTT

abundance: NA
j_gene: TRBJ2-2
d_gene: TRBD1
len: 15
v_gene: TRBV19
CDR3aa: CASRGQGSNTGELFF
CDR3nt: TGTGCCAGTAGGGGACAGGGTAGCAACACCGGGGAGCTGTTTTTT

abundance: NA
j_gene: TRBJ1-2
d_gene: TRBD1
len: 13
v_gene: TRBV18
CDR3aa: CASSPGQNYGYTF
CDR3nt: TGTGCCAGCTCACCGGGACAGAACTATGGCTACACCTTC

abundance: NA
j_gene: TRBJ2-1
d_gene: TRBD2
len: 15
v_gene: TRBV7-3
CDR3aa: CASSSGLVSYNEQFF
CDR3nt: TGTGCCAGCAGCTCGGGACTAGTGTCCTACAATGAGCAGTTCTTC

abundance: once
j_gene: TRBJ1-2
d_gene: NA
len: 14
v_gene: TRBV24-1
CDR3aa: CATSDINSIYGYTF
CDR3nt: TGTGCCACCAGTGATATAAACAGCATCTATGGCTACACCTTC

abundance: NA
j_gene: TRBJ1-2
d_gene: NA
len: 14
v_gene: TRBV7-9
CDR3aa: CASSFFQGSDGYTF
CDR3nt: TGTGCCAGCAGCTTTTTTCAGGGGAGCGATGGCTACACCTTC

abundance: NA
j_gene: TRBJ2-5
d_gene: NA
len: 12
v_gene: TRBV6-6
CDR3aa: CASSYSRETQYF
CDR3nt: TGTGCCAGCAGTTACTCGCGCGAGACCCAGTACTTC

abundance: NA
j_gene: TRBJ1-4
d_gene: NA
len: 14
v_gene: TRBV5-4
CDR3aa: CASSLEGRAEKLFF
CDR3nt: TGTGCCAGCAGCTTGGAGGGCAGGGCCGAAAAACTGTTTTTT

abundance: NA
j_gene: TRBJ1-1
d_gene: TRBD1
len: 15
v_gene: TRBV6-5
CDR3aa: CASSYEQGVNTEAFF
CDR3nt: TGTGCCAGCAGTTACGAACAGGGGGTGAACACTGAAGCTTTCTTT